This T cell receptor (beta chain) is from a study of cytomegalovirus exposure and HLA in healthy donors. Study-wide context: A subsequent analysis reported that the roughly 120 validation repertoires were produced on the same platform that had also been used for the roughly 700 first-cohort repertoires.

Measured with immunoSEQ multiplex PCR; TCRdb has only the in-frame clones, and not every one. The sample lists 55,000 to 65,000 clones, approximately 90% seen once, with about 3.1% in the top ten. This clone appeared a few times. Antigen: not known. Points from the study as a whole: It was found in a later analysis that first-cohort TCR clusters tended to co-occur in the 100 to 150 validation repertoires. There were 150 or so TCR beta chains listed as cytomegalovirus-associated. Rarity marked most TCR sequences, yet some public TCRs occurred in many donors.

V gave up 8 bases and J gave up 2 bases, with 12 bases separating them. Germline CDR1 and CDR2: LNHDA and SQIVND (reference sequence). CDR3 size: 14 residues. The chain joins TRBV19 to TRBJ2-2, with D possibly TRBD2 on 6 matching bases. Source material: PBMCs. The receptor was isolated from a man aged 18 to 29 in good health and CMV-seronegative. CDR3 nucleotides: TGTGCCAGTGCTAGCGTGGCAAACACCGGGGAGCTGTTTTTT. It is translated as CASASVANTGELFF.